A single sample gave rise to the 6 T cell receptor beta chains below, sequenced in a study of T-cell reconstitution after alpha-beta-depleted transplantation in children. Unique molecular identifiers were incorporated when the TCRbeta library was constructed. TCRdb used MiXCR to reprocess the PCR reads, holding one entry per CDR3 protein. The table shows some 550,000 distinct CDR3 sequences, with about 17% occurring only once. The source was PBMCs from the stem cell graft donor, collected from the stem cell graft. The receptor set was obtained from a human donor who donated a stem cell graft to a child with acute lymphoblastic leukemia.

The V gene is TRBV20-1, the J gene TRBJ2-1; the match to TRBD2 covers 12 bases. Losses at the gene ends were 1 base for V and 4 bases for J; bases not matched to a gene: 5. From germline, CDR1 is DFQATT and CDR2 SNEGSKA (reference sequence). This CDR3 comprises 16 residues. CDR3 DNA sequence: TGCAGTGCTAGAGGTCTAGCGGGAGGGGTTTACAATGAGCAGTTCTTC. This encodes CSARGLAGGVYNEQFF.

The chain employs TRBV5-1 and TRBJ2-7; possibly TRBD2 for D (6 bases). Germline CDR1 is SGHRS and CDR2 is YFSETQ. The CDR3 runs to 14 residues. Trimming cost V 4 bases and J 3 bases, with 14 bases left between them. CDR3 in DNA: TGCGCCAGCAGCCGCGGGCGGGGTAACTACGAGCAGTACTTC. This encodes CASSRGRGNYEQYF. Drawing the rest from reference TRBV5-1 and TRBJ2-7, the complete variable domain is KAGVTQTPRYLIKTRGQQVTLSCSPISGHRSVSWYQQTPGQGLQFLFEYFSETQRNKGNFPGRFSGRQFSNSRSEMNVSTLELGDSALYLCASSRGRGNYEQYFGPGTRLTVT.

The DNA of the CDR3 is TGCGCCAGCAGCCAAGGGGGATGGACCGGGGAGCTGTTTTTT. Translation gives CASSQGGWTGELFF. The V gene is TRBV4-1, the J gene TRBJ2-2; D not certain. Per germline, CDR1 MGHRA and CDR2 YSYEKL. Trimming removed 1 base at V and 5 bases at J, with 8 bases between. The CDR3 has 14 amino acids.

Only a few counts were recorded for this clonotype. The rearrangement links TRBV19 to TRBJ2-1; the D gene is possibly TRBD2 (5 bases). V lost 4 bases and J 9 bases, leaving 13 bases between the germline ends. CDR3 length: 13 amino acids. Germline CDR1 reads LNHDA; CDR2 reads SQIVND (reference sequence). CDR3 sequence reads: CASSTLGLTEQFF. CDR3 sequence (DNA): TGTGCCAGTAGTACCTTAGGACTGACTGAGCAGTTCTTC.

This clonotype was detected ten times or more. The gene calls are TRBV5-1 and TRBJ1-4; no reliable D call. This CDR3 has 16 residues. V lost 2 bases and J lost 14, with 25 bases in between. Germline loops: CDR1 SGHRS, CDR2 YFSETQ. As DNA, the CDR3 is TGCGCCAGCAGCTTCGGAGTAAACGGACCGGAATCCCAGCTGTTTTTT. Encoded protein: CASSFGVNGPESQLFF.

The chain couples TRBV5-1 to TRBJ2-2, with D maybe TRBD1 (5 bases). Germline values: CDR1 SGHRS, CDR2 YFSETQ. This CDR3 region has 15 residues. The V end was cut by 2 bases, the J end by 3 bases, with 11 bases between. The CDR3 nucleotides are TGCGCCAGCAGCTTAGCAGGGTTGGACACCGGGGAGCTGTTTTTT. This sequence encodes CASSLAGLDTGELFF.